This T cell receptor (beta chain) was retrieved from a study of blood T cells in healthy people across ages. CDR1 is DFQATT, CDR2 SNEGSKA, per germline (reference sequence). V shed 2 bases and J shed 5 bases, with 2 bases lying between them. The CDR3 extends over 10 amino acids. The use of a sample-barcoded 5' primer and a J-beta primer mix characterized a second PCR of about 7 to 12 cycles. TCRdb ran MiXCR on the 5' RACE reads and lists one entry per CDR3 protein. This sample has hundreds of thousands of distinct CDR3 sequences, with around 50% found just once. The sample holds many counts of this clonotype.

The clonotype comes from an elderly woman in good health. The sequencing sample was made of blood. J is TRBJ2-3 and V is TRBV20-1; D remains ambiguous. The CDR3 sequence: CSARLDTQYF. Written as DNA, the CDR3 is TGCAGTGCTAGATTAGATACGCAGTATTTT.